This TCR beta chain emerged from a study of siplizumab effects on memory and regulatory T cells. Broader study findings: A mean of around 65% of mappable alloreactive CD4+ clones were Treg-derived with siplizumab, compared with roughly 27% in controls. With siplizumab, cumulative frequency of CD4+ memory-derived alloreactive sequences dropped significantly.

Of note for this clone: The antigen is not known.

CDR1 and CDR2 (germline): SNHLY, FYNNEI. The V gene lost 7 bases and the J gene lost 6 bases, with 10 bases spanning the gap. The CDR3 length is 11 residues. Assays covered some 94,000 TCR templates per sample. TCRdb's copy holds only in-frame clones and misses some; the assay was immunoSEQ multiplex PCR. This sample carries approximately 100,000 clones, more than 85% of them seen once, and the ten largest clones take roughly 2.8%. Material for sequencing was CD4+ T cells sorted from blood. The sequence came from a human donor in good health. Some clones in this sample may be carry-over from other donors' samples. The genes are TRBV2 and TRBJ2-7, with D perhaps matching TRBD2 (6 bases). CDR3 nucleotide sequence: TGTGCCAGCACCCCGCGGGGCGAGCAGTACTTC. Residues: CASTPRGEQYF.